Described below is a single TCR beta chain sequence and its context. In the authors' methods: Amplifying reference gene primers gave estimates of nucleated cell counts. TCRdb's table, derived via immunoSEQ multiplex PCR, lists solely in-frame clones and lacks some. V and J calls and clone size follow that table, whereas D and trimming were derived from the DNA. The sample consists of about 220,000 clones, 75% to 90% of them appearing once. The sample originates from a study of blood T cell repertoires in COVID-19. Study summary: T cells, B-cell-depleted T cells, or PBMCs provided the cDNA or gDNA that served as material.

Self-reported history from a screening survey and questionnaire set each donor's cohort. V gave up 2 bases and J gave up 1 base, with 9 bases separating them. The germline V gene has CDR1 SGHRS and CDR2 YFSETQ. The CDR3 loop spans 14 amino acids. This receptor was obtained from a woman under 30 in a cohort exposed to, infected with or recovered from COVID-19 (not recorded which). V is TRBV5-1 and J is TRBJ2-5, with a possible D match to TRBD1 (5 bases). Sample: PBMCs or T cells enriched from blood (not recorded which). The CDR3 DNA follows: TGCGCCAGCAGCTTAGGACAAAGCCAAGAGACCCAGTACTTC. Its protein product is CASSLGQSQETQYF.